Below, 6 T cell receptor beta chains from the same sample are listed, as sequenced in a study of beta chain features in type 1 diabetes. cDNA synthesis used the whole RNA isolate, giving expressed TCRB sequences. Sequenced by immunoSEQ multiplex PCR; TCRdb stores in-frame clones only, minus some. The sample shows hundreds of thousands of clones, around 28% of them seen only once. Sequencing was performed on naive CD4+ T cells from blood. All receptors derive from a man younger than 30 in good health.

The genes are TRBV20-1 and TRBJ1-2, with D unresolved. The V gene's germline CDR1 is DFQATT and CDR2 SNEGSKA (reference sequence). The CDR3 loop spans 11 amino acids. Trimming left V 5 bases short and J 4 bases short, with 8 bases between. The DNA for the CDR3 is TGCAGTGCTGGTCAGATCTATGGCTACACCTTC. Translated, it gives CSAGQIYGYTF.

This chain joins TRBV7-9 and TRBJ2-1, with 7 bases that match TRBD2. In germline, CDR1 is SEHNR, CDR2 FQNEAQ (reference sequence). The ends lost 5 bases at V and 0 bases at J; junction bases unmatched: 7. The CDR3 covers 16 residues. For the CDR3, the DNA is TGTGCCAGCAGCCATTTGGGAGGGAGCTCCTACAATGAGCAGTTCTTC. Translated: CASSHLGGSSYNEQFF.

V is TRBV29-1 and J is TRBJ2-4; D unclear. The CDR3 is 14 amino acids. The V gene lost 7 bases and the J gene lost 0 bases, with 13 bases spanning the gap. Germline values: CDR1 SQVTM, CDR2 ANQGSEA. CDR3 DNA: TGCAGCGCCAGACAACGGTTAGCCAAAAACATTCAGTACTTC. This gives the protein CSARQRLAKNIQYF.

There are a few counts of this clone. The V gene is TRBV14, the J gene TRBJ2-1, with 8 bases lining up with TRBD2. The CDR3 spans 15 residues. The germline V gene has CDR1 SGHDN and CDR2 FVKESK. The ends lost 6 bases at V and 3 bases at J; junction bases unmatched: 7. In DNA, the CDR3 is TGTGCCAGCAGGTTGAGCGGGAGTATCTACAATGAGCAGTTCTTC. It yields the protein CASRLSGSIYNEQFF.

The V call is TRBV20-1, the J call TRBJ2-7; possible D gene TRBD2, 6 bases. Trimming took 5 bases from V and 5 from J, leaving 10 bases between them. The CDR3 sequence is 11 residues long. Germline CDR1 is DFQATT and CDR2 is SNEGSKA (reference sequence). The CDR3 is CSADLANEQYF. In DNA, the CDR3 is TGCAGTGCTGACCTAGCGAACGAGCAGTACTTC.

This clone was seen a handful of times. This chain connects TRBV7-2 to TRBJ1-2; D may be TRBD1 (5 bases). Germline V gene lookup returns CDR1 SGHTA and CDR2 FQGNSA. CDR3 length: 13 amino acids. V was clipped by 5 bases and J by 4 bases, with 11 bases between them. The CDR3 coding sequence is TGTGCCAGCAGCCAGCGGGGGGGCTATGGCTACACCTTC. Encoded protein: CASSQRGGYGYTF.